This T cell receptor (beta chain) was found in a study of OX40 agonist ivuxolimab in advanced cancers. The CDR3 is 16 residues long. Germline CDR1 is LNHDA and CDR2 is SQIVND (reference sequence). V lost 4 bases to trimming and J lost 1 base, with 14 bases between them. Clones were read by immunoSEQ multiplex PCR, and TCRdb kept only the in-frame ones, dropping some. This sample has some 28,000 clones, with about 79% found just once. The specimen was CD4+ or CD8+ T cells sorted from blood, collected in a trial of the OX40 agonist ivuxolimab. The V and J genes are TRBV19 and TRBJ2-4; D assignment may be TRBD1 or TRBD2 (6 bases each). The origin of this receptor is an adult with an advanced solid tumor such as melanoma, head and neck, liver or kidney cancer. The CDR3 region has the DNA TGTGCCAGTAGTAATAACAGGGAGGTGGCCAAAAACATTCAGTACTTC. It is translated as CASSNNREVAKNIQYF.